A single sample gave rise to the 13 T cell receptor beta chains below, sequenced in a study of T cell repertoires in cytomegalovirus infection (dated by TCRdb to between 2018 and 2021). The listed sequencing device is Illumina HiSeq 1500. In-frame beta chains were kept once TCRdb had trimmed the public reads at Q25 with fastp and called clones with MiXCR. All rows with the same CDR3 protein become a single entry with the most common DNA and genes. Within this sample are approximately 770,000 distinct CDR3 sequences, with approximately 32% of them counted one time only. In total, the top ten clones hold roughly 14% of the sample. The treatment or condition label of this sample denotes: in vitro stimulation with specific CMV peptide epitopes to enrich CMV-specific T cells. These receptors are not linked to any known antigen. The source was cultured CD8+ T cells from PBMCs, collected from culture after CMV antigen stimulation. Receptors originate from a human donor in good health (CMV status not recorded). Some clones in this sample may be carry-over from other donors' samples.

This rearrangement joins TRBV5-6 to TRBJ2-7; D unresolved. Trimming pared 6 bases from V and 0 bases from J, leaving 13 bases between. Looked up from germline, CDR1 is SGHDT and CDR2 is YYEEEE. The CDR3 has 14 amino acids. The CDR3 coding sequence is TGTGCCAGCACCCTCTGGGTCCTCTCCTACGAGCAGTACGTC. Translation gives CASTLWVLSYEQYV.

The V and J genes are TRBV29-1 and TRBJ1-2, with TRBD1 identical over 8 bases. The trim removed 7 bases at V and 2 bases at J, leaving 3 bases unmatched. The CDR3 is 12 amino acids. The germline CDR1 and CDR2 sequences are SQVTM and ANQGSEA. This CDR3 is CSADRVNYGYTF. Written as DNA, the CDR3 is TGCAGCGCGGACAGGGTGAACTATGGCTACACCTTC.

This chain links TRBV6-2 or TRBV6-3 with TRBJ2-7; D is ambiguous. CDR3 size: 14 residues. CDR1 MNHEY and CDR2 SVGEGT come from the germline V gene. Trimming took off 0 bases at V and 5 bases at J, with 11 bases between the two ends. CDR3 amino acids: CASSYSESDDEQYV. CDR3 coding DNA: TGTGCCAGCAGTTACTCGGAGTCGGACGACGAGCAGTACGTC.

This clonotype has a handful of counts. The chain is built from TRBV6-1 and TRBJ1-6, with TRBD1 identical over 9 bases. The CDR3 length is 16 residues. Germline CDR1 and CDR2: MNHNS and SASEGT. The V segment lost 5 bases and the J segment 7 bases; nucleotides outside the gene matches: 9. The CDR3 region is CASSPLGTGLNSPLHF. In DNA form, the CDR3 reads TGTGCCAGCAGTCCCCTGGGGACAGGGTTGAATTCACCCCTCCACTTT.

The chain couples TRBV2 to TRBJ2-3, with 10 bases identical to TRBD1. Germline CDR1 reads SNHLY; CDR2 reads FYNNEI. With V trimmed by 7 bases and J by 3 bases, 4 bases remained unmatched. This CDR3 contains 14 residues. CDR3 in amino acids: CASIGTGVTDTQYF. The CDR3 region has the DNA TGTGCCAGCATCGGGACAGGGGTAACAGATACGCAGTATTTT.

The V and J genes are TRBV25-1 and TRBJ1-2; 10 positions agree with TRBD1. The junction had 15 bases not matched to a gene; V was cut back by 6 bases and J by 2 bases. Germline CDR1 and CDR2: MGHDK and SYGVNS. This CDR3 comprises 18 residues. The CDR3 sequence is CASSGTGDGRKPNYGYTF. In DNA, the CDR3 is TGTGCCAGCAGCGGGACAGGGGACGGCCGAAAGCCGAACTATGGCTACACCTTC.

This clonotype has more than one count but fewer than ten. V gene TRBV2 combines with J gene TRBJ2-3, with D maybe TRBD2 (5 bases). Between the trimmed V and J ends, which lost 10 bases and 3 bases, there was a span of 20 bases. The CDR3 length is 15 residues. Looked up from germline, CDR1 is SNHLY and CDR2 is FYNNEI. The DNA for the CDR3 is TGTGCCACCCTGGCGCGGGTTGGCGGGACAGATACGCAGTATTTT. Protein product: CATLARVGGTDTQYF.

This chain uses TRBV5-1 with TRBJ1-6; D is undetermined. V lost 1 base and J 11 bases, leaving 10 bases between the germline ends. The CDR3 totals 13 residues. CDR1 and CDR2 from the germline V gene are SGHRS and YFSETQ. This CDR3 reads CASSLSGSPPLHF. The CDR3 DNA reads TGCGCCAGCAGCTTGTCGGGGTCCCCACCCCTCCACTTT.

This clonotype was counted only a few times. The chain uses TRBV7-9 and TRBJ1-1; D unresolved. Per germline, CDR1 SEHNR and CDR2 FQNEAQ (reference sequence). CDR3 length: 14 residues. Trimming removed 3 bases from V and 1 base from J, with 9 bases in between. CDR3: CASSFSWGNTEAFF. Written as DNA, the CDR3 is TGTGCCAGCAGCTTCTCGTGGGGGAACACTGAAGCTTTCTTT.

This chain links TRBV2 with TRBJ1-6, with D unclear. Germline V lookup: CDR1 SNHLY, CDR2 FYNNEI. The CDR3 spans 14 residues. Deletions cut 1 base from V and 6 bases from J, with 7 bases between. CDR3 DNA sequence: TGTGCCAGCAGTGAAGGGGAGTTTAATTCACCCCTCCACTTT. Amino acid sequence: CASSEGEFNSPLHF.

This sequence joins TRBV6-5 and TRBJ2-3, with 9 bases that match TRBD1. Germline CDR1 and CDR2: MNHEY and SVGAGI. This CDR3 contains 17 residues. V dropped 2 bases and J dropped 4; count of bases not matched to a gene: 10. CDR3: CASSYAGTGYFPDTQYF. CDR3 nucleotide sequence: TGTGCCAGCAGTTACGCCGGGACAGGGTATTTTCCAGATACGCAGTATTTT.

V usage is TRBV19 and J usage is TRBJ2-2, with 13 bases aligning to TRBD2. CDR1 and CDR2 (germline): LNHDA, SQIVND (reference sequence). The CDR3 covers 19 residues. The ends lost 4 bases at V and 0 bases at J; junction bases unmatched: 8. The CDR3 loop reads CASSTPRTSGGANTGELFF. In nucleotides, the CDR3 is TGTGCCAGTAGTACCCCCCGGACTAGCGGGGGCGCGAACACCGGGGAGCTGTTTTTT.

This clonotype was seen once. The genes are TRBV6-6 and TRBJ1-5; 10 positions match TRBD1. In germline, CDR1 is MNHNY, CDR2 SVGAGI (reference sequence). The length of the CDR3 is 15 residues. With 5 bases clipped from V and 6 bases from J, the junction kept 7 bases outside the gene matches. The CDR3 region is CASSDYGQGGQPQHF. The CDR3 nucleotides are TGTGCCAGCAGTGACTATGGACAGGGGGGTCAGCCCCAGCATTTT.